This T cell receptor beta chain is from a study of cytomegalovirus exposure and HLA in healthy donors. PCR used 60 Vbeta primers and 13 Jbeta primers. Assay: immunoSEQ multiplex PCR; the TCRdb copy retains only in-frame clones and omits some. The sample lists roughly 110,000 clones; 65% to 75% were seen once. A few counts support this clone. The CDR3 sequence is 15 residues long. The germline CDR1 and CDR2 sequences are MNHEY and SMNVEV (reference sequence). Trimming removed 4 bases from V and 4 bases from J; junction bases left unmatched: 9. Source material: PBMCs. The V call is TRBV27, the J call TRBJ1-2; 7 positions agree with TRBD1. The clonotype originates from a female donor in good health and CMV-seronegative. CDR3 sequence: CASSSAPGGIYGYTF. CDR3 bases: TGTGCCAGCAGTTCTGCCCCAGGGGGAATCTATGGCTACACCTTC.